The 9 T cell receptor beta chains below were found in one sample sequenced in a study of blood T cell repertoires in COVID-19. TCRdb's copy holds only in-frame clones and misses some; the assay was immunoSEQ multiplex PCR. The data show some 510,000 clones, around nine tenths seen once. Source material: PBMCs or T cells enriched from blood (not recorded which). The receptors were sampled from a woman aged 40 to 50 who had recovered from COVID-19.

This chain links TRBV19 with TRBJ2-7; 11 nucleotides agree with TRBD2. The germline V gene has CDR1 LNHDA and CDR2 SQIVND (reference sequence). V shed 6 bases, J shed 3 bases, and the junction held 13 bases outside the gene matches. This CDR3 region has 17 residues. The CDR3 is CASSRGIGTSGFYEQYF. The DNA for the CDR3 is TGTGCCAGTAGCCGAGGCATCGGGACTAGCGGATTCTACGAGCAGTACTTC.

The gene calls are TRBV7-6 and TRBJ1-3; maybe TRBD1 (5 bases). Trimming removed 4 bases from V and 1 base from J, with 8 bases in between. The V gene's germline CDR1 is SGHVS and CDR2 FNYEAQ. This CDR3 comprises 14 residues. In nucleotides, the CDR3 is TGTGCCAGCAGCTCCCGGGGGTCTGGAAACACCATATATTTT. As protein: CASSSRGSGNTIYF.

The DNA of the CDR3 is TGTGCCAGCAGCGAAATCGGGACTAGCGGGAACACCGGGGAGCTGTTTTTT. Translating gives CASSEIGTSGNTGELFF. The chain employs TRBV3-1 (or the pseudogene TRBV3-2) and TRBJ2-2; TRBD2 agrees at 11 bases. CDR1 and CDR2 from the germline V gene are LGHDT and YNNKEL (reference sequence). V shed 5 bases and J 1 base; nucleotides not matched to a gene: 6. The CDR3 sequence is 17 residues long.

This clone has a single count. This chain links TRBV7-2 with TRBJ1-6, with 9 bases lining up with TRBD1. With 2 bases clipped from V and 0 bases from J, the junction kept 8 bases outside the gene matches. The CDR3 is made up of 19 amino acids. Germline assignment: CDR1 SGHTA and CDR2 FQGNSA. The CDR3 loop reads CASSLRGQGLASYNSPLHF. CDR3 nucleotide sequence: TGTGCCAGCAGCTTAAGGGGACAGGGACTCGCCTCCTATAATTCACCCCTCCACTTT.

This sequence joins TRBV9 and TRBJ1-2; the match to TRBD1 covers 7 bases. The ends lost 2 bases at V and 0 bases at J; junction bases unmatched: 4. This CDR3 comprises 15 residues. Germline V gene lookup returns CDR1 SGDLS and CDR2 YYNGEE. In DNA, the CDR3 is TGTGCCAGCAGCGTTCAGGGGGGTCCTAACTATGGCTACACCTTC. It codes for CASSVQGGPNYGYTF.

The chain carries TRBV30 and TRBJ2-3; possibly TRBD1 for D (8 bases). This CDR3 has 15 residues. Trimming cost V 2 bases and J 3 bases, with 15 bases left between them. Germline V gives CDR1 GTSNPN, CDR2 SVGIG (reference sequence). In nucleotides, the CDR3 is TGTGCCTGGAGTACCGGACAGGGAGGGACAGATACGCAGTATTTT. Its translation is CAWSTGQGGTDTQYF.

The V gene is TRBV5-4, the J gene TRBJ2-1, with 7 bases lining up with TRBD2. V shed 4 bases, J shed 5 bases, and the junction held 3 bases outside the gene matches. CDR3 size: 13 residues. The germline V gene has CDR1 SGHNT and CDR2 YYREEE (reference sequence). The CDR3 nucleotides are TGTGCCAGCAGCCGGGACTATGACAATGAGCAGTTCTTC. Translation gives CASSRDYDNEQFF.

The chain employs TRBV14 and TRBJ2-1; 9 bases fit TRBD2. The J segment lost 7 bases and the V segment lost 4 bases, leaving 23 bases of the junction unmatched. The CDR3 spans 20 residues. The V gene's germline CDR1 is SGHDN and CDR2 FVKESK. As DNA, the CDR3 is TGTGCCAGCAGCCCAGATTGGGGGACTAGCAGGGTTGAGAGAACGAATGAGCAGTTCTTC. The encoded protein is CASSPDWGTSRVERTNEQFF. Variable domain in full (rest from reference TRBV14 and TRBJ2-1): EAGVTQFPSHSVIEKGQTVTLRCDPISGHDNLYWYRRVMGKEIKFLLHFVKESKQDESGMPNNRFLAERTGGTYSTLKVQPAELEDSGVYFCASSPDWGTSRVERTNEQFFGPGTRLTVL.

The genes are TRBV30 and TRBJ2-3, with a tentative D call TRBD1 (5 bases). V was trimmed by 6 bases and J by 2 bases, leaving 15 bases between them. Germline-derived CDR1 and CDR2 are GTSNPN and SVGIG (reference sequence). CDR3 size: 14 residues. DNA for the CDR3: TGTGCCTGCGGTAGGGGCACCGACACAGATACGCAGTATTTT. This gives the protein CACGRGTDTDTQYF.